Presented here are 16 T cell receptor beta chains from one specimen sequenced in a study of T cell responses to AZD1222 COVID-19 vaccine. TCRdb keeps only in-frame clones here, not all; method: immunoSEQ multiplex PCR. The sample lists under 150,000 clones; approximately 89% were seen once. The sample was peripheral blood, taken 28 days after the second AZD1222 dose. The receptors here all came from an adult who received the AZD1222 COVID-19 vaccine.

The CDR3 DNA sequence: TGTGCCAGCAGCCGGGATGGGGCCGGGAACTATGGCTACACCTTC. This gives the protein CASSRDGAGNYGYTF. This chain uses TRBV3-1 (or the pseudogene TRBV3-2) with TRBJ1-2; TRBD1 is a possible D gene (5 bases). The CDR3 spans 15 residues. V lost 4 bases and J lost 2, with 14 bases in between. Germline CDR1 LGHDT, CDR2 YNNKEL (reference sequence).

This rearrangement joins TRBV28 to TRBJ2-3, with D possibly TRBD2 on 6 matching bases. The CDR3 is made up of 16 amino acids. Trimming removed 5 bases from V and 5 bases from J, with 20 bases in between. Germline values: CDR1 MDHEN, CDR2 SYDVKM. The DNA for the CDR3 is TGTGCCAGCAGTGCTCCCGGGACTGTGAATGGAGATACGCAGTATTTT. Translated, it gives CASSAPGTVNGDTQYF.

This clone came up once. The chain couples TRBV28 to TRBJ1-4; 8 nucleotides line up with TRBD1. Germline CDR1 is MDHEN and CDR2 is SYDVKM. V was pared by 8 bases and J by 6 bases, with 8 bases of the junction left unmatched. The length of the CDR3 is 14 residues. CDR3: CASGEDRVHEKLFF. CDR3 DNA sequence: TGTGCCAGCGGCGAGGACAGGGTACATGAAAAACTGTTTTTT.

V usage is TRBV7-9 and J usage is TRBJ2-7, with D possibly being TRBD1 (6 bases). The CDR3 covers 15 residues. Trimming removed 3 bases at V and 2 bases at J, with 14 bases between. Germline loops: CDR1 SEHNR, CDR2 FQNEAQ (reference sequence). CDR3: CASSFQGTVTYEQYF. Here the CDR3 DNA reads TGTGCCAGCAGCTTTCAGGGGACGGTCACCTACGAGCAGTACTTC.

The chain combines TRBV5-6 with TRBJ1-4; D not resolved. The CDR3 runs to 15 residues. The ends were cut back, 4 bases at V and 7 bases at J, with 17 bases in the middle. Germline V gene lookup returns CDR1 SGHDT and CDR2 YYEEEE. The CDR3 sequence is CASSPRGAISEKLFF. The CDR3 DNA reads TGTGCCAGCAGCCCGAGAGGAGCTATTAGTGAAAAACTGTTTTTT.

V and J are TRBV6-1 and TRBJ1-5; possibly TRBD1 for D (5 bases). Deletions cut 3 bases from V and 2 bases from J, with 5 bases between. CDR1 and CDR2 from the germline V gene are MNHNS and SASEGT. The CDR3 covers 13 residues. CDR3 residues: CASSEGGNQPQHF. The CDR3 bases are TGTGCCAGCAGTGAGGGGGGCAATCAGCCCCAGCATTTT.

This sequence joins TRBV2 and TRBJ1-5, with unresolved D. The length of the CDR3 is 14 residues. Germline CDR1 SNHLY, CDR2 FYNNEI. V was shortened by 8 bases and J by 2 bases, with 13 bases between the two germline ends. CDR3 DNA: TGTGCCAGCGGGAGGGAGGGTGGCAATCAGCCCCAGCATTTT. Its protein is CASGREGGNQPQHF.

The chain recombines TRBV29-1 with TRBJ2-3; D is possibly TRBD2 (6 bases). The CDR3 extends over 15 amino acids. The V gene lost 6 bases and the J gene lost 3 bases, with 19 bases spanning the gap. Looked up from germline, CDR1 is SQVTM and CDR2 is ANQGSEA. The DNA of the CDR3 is TGCAGCGTACAAAATGAGTTGGAGGGAACAGATACGCAGTATTTT. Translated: CSVQNELEGTDTQYF.

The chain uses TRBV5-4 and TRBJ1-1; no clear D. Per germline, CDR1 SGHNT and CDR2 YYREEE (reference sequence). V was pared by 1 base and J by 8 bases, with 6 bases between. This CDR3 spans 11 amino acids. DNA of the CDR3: TGTGCCAGCAGCTTGAACGCAGAAGCTTTCTTT. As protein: CASSLNAEAFF.

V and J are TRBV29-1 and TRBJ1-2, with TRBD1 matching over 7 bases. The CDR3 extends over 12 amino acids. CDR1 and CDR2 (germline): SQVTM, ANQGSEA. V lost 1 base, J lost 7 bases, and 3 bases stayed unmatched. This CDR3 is CSVEGQGGGYTF. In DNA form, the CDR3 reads TGCAGCGTTGAAGGCCAGGGGGGTGGCTACACCTTC.

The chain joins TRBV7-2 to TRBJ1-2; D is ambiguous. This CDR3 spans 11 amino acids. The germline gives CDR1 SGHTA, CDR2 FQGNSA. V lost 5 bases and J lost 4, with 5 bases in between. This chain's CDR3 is CASSQRYGYTF. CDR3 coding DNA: TGTGCCAGCAGCCAGCGCTATGGCTACACCTTC.

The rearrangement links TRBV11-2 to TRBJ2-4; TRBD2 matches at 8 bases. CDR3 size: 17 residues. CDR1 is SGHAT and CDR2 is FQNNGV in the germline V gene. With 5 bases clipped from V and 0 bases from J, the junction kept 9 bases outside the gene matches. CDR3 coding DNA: TGTGCCAGCAGCCAAGTAAGCGGGGGAACAGCCAAAAACATTCAGTACTTC. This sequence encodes CASSQVSGGTAKNIQYF. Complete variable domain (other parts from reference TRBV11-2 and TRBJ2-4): EAGVAQSPRYKIIEKRQSVAFWCNPISGHATLYWYQQILGQGPKLLIQFQNNGVVDDSQLPKDRFSAERLKGVDSTLKIQPAKLEDSAVYLCASSQVSGGTAKNIQYFGAGTRLSVL.

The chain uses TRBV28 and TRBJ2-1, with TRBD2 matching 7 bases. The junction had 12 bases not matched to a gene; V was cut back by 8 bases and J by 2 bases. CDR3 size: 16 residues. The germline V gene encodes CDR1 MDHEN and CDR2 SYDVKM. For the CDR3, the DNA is TGTGCCAGCCCCCCCCGGACCAGCGGGGCCTACAATGAGCAGTTCTTC. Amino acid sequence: CASPPRTSGAYNEQFF.

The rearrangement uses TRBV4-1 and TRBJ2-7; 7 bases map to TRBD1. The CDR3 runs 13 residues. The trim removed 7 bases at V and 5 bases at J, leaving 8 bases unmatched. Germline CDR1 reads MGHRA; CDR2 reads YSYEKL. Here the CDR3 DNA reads TGCGCCAGCAAGAAGACAGGGTCCCACGAGCAGTACTTC. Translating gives CASKKTGSHEQYF.

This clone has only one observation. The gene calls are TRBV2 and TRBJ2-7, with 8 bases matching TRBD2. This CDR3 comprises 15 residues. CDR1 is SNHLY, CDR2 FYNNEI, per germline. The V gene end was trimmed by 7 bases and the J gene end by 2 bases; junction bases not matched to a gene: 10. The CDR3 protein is CASTGGAGPTYEQYF. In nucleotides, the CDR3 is TGTGCCAGCACGGGGGGGGCAGGGCCTACCTACGAGCAGTACTTC.

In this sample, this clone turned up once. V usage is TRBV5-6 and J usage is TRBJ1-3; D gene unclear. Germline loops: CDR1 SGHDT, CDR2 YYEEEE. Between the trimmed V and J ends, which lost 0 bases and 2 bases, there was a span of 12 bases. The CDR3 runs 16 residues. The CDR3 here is CASSLGTVGAGNTIYF. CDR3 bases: TGTGCCAGCAGCTTGGGAACGGTAGGAGCTGGAAACACCATATATTTT.